This TCR beta chain stems from a study of OX40 agonist ivuxolimab in advanced cancers. Whole-study context: In three patients, partial responses were observed, one with hepatocellular carcinoma and two with cutaneous melanoma. Study results and limitations: Researchers report that CD8+ T cells had, on average, more expanded clones than CD4+. Doses of 0.1 to 3.0 mg/kg were accompanied by clonal expansion of CD4+ and CD8+ blood T cells by week 6.

Comments on this clone: What it binds is not known.

Researchers took blood at baseline, on cycle 4 day 1, and on cycle 7 day 1. Produced via immunoSEQ multiplex PCR; TCRdb's table is partial and in-frame only. The sample has some 60,000 clones, 75% to 95% seen once; the top ten hold about an eighth. The clonotype comes from an adult with an advanced solid tumor such as melanoma, head and neck, liver or kidney cancer. This sample comprised CD4+ or CD8+ T cells sorted from blood, obtained in a trial of the OX40 agonist ivuxolimab.

The CDR3 sequence is CASSELGAPYNEQFF. CDR3 DNA sequence: TGCGCCAGCAGTGAGTTGGGTGCGCCCTACAATGAGCAGTTCTTC. The chain combines TRBV10-1 with TRBJ2-1; D unresolved. V was cut by 1 base and J by 2 bases, with 9 bases left in between. The CDR3 extends over 15 amino acids. Germline CDR1 reads WNHNN; CDR2 reads SYGVQD (reference sequence).